Below are 2 T cell receptor beta chains sequenced from a single sample in a study of identical twins. MiXCR, applied by TCRdb to the 5' RACE reads, yields one record per CDR3 protein. The table includes nearly 650,000 distinct CDR3 sequences, around 7.4% detected once. The same data also contributed to another study, on yellow fever vaccine responses in identical twins.

Sequencing was carried out using PBMCs. Receptors originate from a woman aged 18 to 35 in good health.

At least ten counts were recorded for this clonotype. The chain has TRBV10-2 and TRBJ1-5; TRBD1 is a possible D gene (5 bases). Deletions cut 3 bases from V and 1 base from J, with 13 bases between. Germline CDR1 and CDR2: WSHSY and SAAADI. CDR3 length: 16 residues. Written as DNA, the CDR3 is TGCGCCAGCAGTGACTTGGGGGGGTACAGCAATCAGCCCCAGCATTTT. Translating gives CASSDLGGYSNQPQHF.

Comments on this clonotype: This may come from a read error, since a much larger clone is one base off. This rearrangement joins TRBV7-7 to TRBJ2-5; 11 nucleotides line up with TRBD2. The CDR3 has 14 residues. The germline V gene encodes CDR1 SSHAT and CDR2 FNYEAQ (reference sequence). The CDR3 spells CASSLTSGVETQHF. The DNA of the CDR3 is TGTGCCAGCAGCTTGACTAGCGGGGTTGAGACCCAGCACTTC.